This TCR beta chain was found in a study of blood T cell repertoires in COVID-19. The wider study: Acute and convalescent COVID-19 samples came from the United States, Italy and Spain. Sources were T cells, B-cell-depleted T cells, or PBMCs; the material itself was cDNA or gDNA.

The CDR3 loop spans 14 amino acids. The germline V gene has CDR1 KGHSH and CDR2 LQKENI. V lost 5 bases, J lost 4 bases, and 7 bases stayed unmatched. The method was immunoSEQ multiplex PCR; TCRdb's version includes in-frame clones alone and lacks a portion of them. The sample has 240,000 or so clones, around four fifths seen once. The TCR sequence derives from an elderly woman with acute or convalescent COVID-19. Source material: peripheral blood. This chain uses TRBV18 with TRBJ1-1; 7 positions match TRBD1. The CDR3 DNA sequence: TGTGCCAGCTCATCCGACAGGGTGACCACTGAAGCTTTCTTT. It translates to CASSSDRVTTEAFF.